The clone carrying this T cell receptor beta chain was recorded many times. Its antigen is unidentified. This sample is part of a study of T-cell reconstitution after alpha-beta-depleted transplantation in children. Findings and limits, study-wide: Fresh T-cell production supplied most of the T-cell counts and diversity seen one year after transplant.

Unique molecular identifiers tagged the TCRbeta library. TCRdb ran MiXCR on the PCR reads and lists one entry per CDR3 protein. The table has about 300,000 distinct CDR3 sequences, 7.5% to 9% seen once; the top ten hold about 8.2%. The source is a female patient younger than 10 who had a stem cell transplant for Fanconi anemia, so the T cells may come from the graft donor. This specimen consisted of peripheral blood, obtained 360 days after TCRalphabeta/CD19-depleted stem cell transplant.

The CDR3 region is CASSELQLYGYTF. The CDR3 DNA follows: TGCGCCAGCAGTGAGTTACAGCTCTATGGCTACACCTTC. The V call is TRBV10-2, the J call TRBJ1-2; D call uncertain. The CDR3 loop spans 13 amino acids. V lost 1 base to trimming and J lost 4 bases, with 7 bases between them. Per germline, CDR1 WSHSY and CDR2 SAAADI.